A single sample gave rise to the 17 T cell receptor beta chains below, sequenced in a study of T cells in Graves' hyperthyroidism and ophthalmopathy. TCR beta CDR3 region amplification was performed from RNA transcripts. When the TCR CDR3 underwent first-round RT-PCR, the HTBI primer set was used. TCRdb independently ran MiXCR on the multiplex PCR reads; one entry per CDR3 protein. Of some 98,000 distinct CDR3 sequences in the sample, 35% to 45% are singletons; the top ten hold roughly 10%. Sequencing was performed on peripheral blood or thyroid tissue (not recorded which). The receptors shown here come from a young woman with Graves' hyperthyroidism.

This clonotype was recorded at least ten times. The chain combines TRBV2 with TRBJ1-1, with 7 nucleotides matching TRBD1. CDR1 SNHLY and CDR2 FYNNEI come from the germline V gene. CDR3 length: 17 amino acids. Unmatched junction bases numbered 20, after V lost 7 bases and J lost 6 bases. The chain's CDR3 is CASTLDREGGHLSEAFF. CDR3 bases: TGTGCCAGCACCCTAGACAGGGAGGGAGGTCATTTATCTGAAGCTTTCTTT.

The sample holds many counts of this clonotype. The rearrangement uses TRBV6-1 and TRBJ1-1; D may be TRBD1 (6 bases). The CDR3 contains 15 residues. Trimming took off 6 bases at V and 1 base at J, with 15 bases between the two ends. Germline CDR1 reads MNHNS; CDR2 reads SASEGT. The CDR3 DNA sequence: TGTGCCAGCAGCCCGGGACACACTTCGAACACTGAAGCTTTCTTT. The encoded protein is CASSPGHTSNTEAFF.

By share, this clonotype counts as medium-sized. An end of the junction differs from the germline gene, which may be a read error. The chain is built from TRBV7-7 and TRBJ1-6, with D tentatively TRBD1 (5 bases). Germline CDR1 is SSHAT and CDR2 is FNYEAQ (reference sequence). This CDR3 contains 13 residues. This chain's CDR3 is CASSFGRDSPLHF. CDR3 nucleotide sequence: TGTGCTAGCAGCTTTGGCAGGGATTCACCCCTCCACTTT.

This clonotype has ten or more counts. The CDR3 protein is CASSTGLDPTDTQYF. CDR3 nucleotide sequence: TGTGCCAGCAGTACAGGGTTGGATCCCACAGATACGCAGTATTTT. V gene TRBV28 combines with J gene TRBJ2-3; D is possibly TRBD1 (6 bases). V lost 5 bases and J 2 bases, leaving 14 bases between the germline ends. This CDR3 has 15 residues. Germline V gene data show CDR1 as MDHEN and CDR2 as SYDVKM.

The chain uses TRBV12-3 or TRBV12-4 and TRBJ2-5; D gene unclear. This CDR3 contains 9 residues. Trimming shortened V by 6 bases and J by 13 bases, and 9 bases separated the two germline ends. CDR3 DNA sequence: TGTGCCAGCAGCCGAAACAGGTACTTC. Protein product: CASSRNRYF.

This clonotype was seen ten or more times. This chain joins TRBV6-4 and TRBJ1-1; D is unresolved. This CDR3 contains 15 residues. The germline gives CDR1 MRHNA, CDR2 SNTAGT. With 0 bases removed from V and 1 base from J, the gap between germline ends came to 9 bases. CDR3 residues: CASSDSRQTNTEAFF. The CDR3 DNA reads TGTGCCAGCAGTGACTCGAGGCAGACGAACACTGAAGCTTTCTTT.

This clonotype has a count of ten or more. J is TRBJ2-7 and V is TRBV7-9; D is undetermined. Germline V gene data show CDR1 as SEHNR and CDR2 as FQNEAQ (reference sequence). Between the trimmed V and J ends, which lost 0 bases and 0 bases, there was a span of 6 bases. The length of the CDR3 is 14 residues. The CDR3 DNA is TGTGCCAGCAGCTTAGCCGTAAGCTCCTACGAGCAGTACTTC. Its protein is CASSLAVSSYEQYF.

This clonotype was observed at least ten times. The V call is TRBV7-2, the J call TRBJ1-2, with TRBD1 matching over 7 bases. V lost 4 bases, J lost 3 bases, and 11 bases stayed unmatched. Germline lookup yields CDR1 SGHTA and CDR2 FQGNSA. The CDR3 extends over 16 amino acids. The DNA for the CDR3 is TGTGCCAGCAGCTCGGGACAGCGCCTTTGGTACTATGGCTACACCTTC. Its translation: CASSSGQRLWYYGYTF. Drawing the rest from reference TRBV7-2 and TRBJ1-2, the complete variable domain is GAGVSQSPSNKVTEKGKDVELRCDPISGHTALYWYRQSLGQGLEFLIYFQGNSAPDKSGLPSDRFSAERTGGSVSTLTIQRTQQEDSAVYLCASSSGQRLWYYGYTFGSGTRLTVV.

This clonotype was observed at least ten times. CDR3 protein: CASSLGLTEAFF. The CDR3 bases are TGTGCCAGCAGTTTAGGCCTGACCGAAGCTTTCTTT. The genes are TRBV12-3 or TRBV12-4 and TRBJ1-1; D not certain. The CDR3 totals 12 residues. With 1 base removed from V and 8 bases from J, the gap between germline ends came to 8 bases.

This clonotype was seen repeatedly, ten times or more. The J gene is TRBJ2-3, the V gene TRBV6-5, with TRBD1 matching over 9 bases. Germline trimming cut 2 bases from V and 5 bases from J; bases unmatched to any gene: 8. CDR3 size: 16 residues. The germline V gene has CDR1 MNHEY and CDR2 SVGAGI. The CDR3 DNA reads TGTGCCAGCAGTTACCAAGTGACAGGGGGGCAAGATACGCAGTATTTT. Amino acid sequence: CASSYQVTGGQDTQYF.

This clonotype was seen at least ten times. V is TRBV18 and J is TRBJ2-5, with TRBD1 matching 8 bases. The CDR3 covers 16 residues. CDR1 is KGHSH and CDR2 is LQKENI in the germline V gene. After removal of 0 bases from V and 2 bases from J, the junction contained 5 bases not matched to a gene. The CDR3 is CASSPPVTGAQETQYF. In DNA form, the CDR3 reads TGTGCCAGCTCACCACCTGTGACAGGGGCTCAAGAGACCCAGTACTTC.

The gene calls are TRBV20-1 and TRBJ2-7; D is perhaps TRBD1 (5 bases). The CDR3 spans 13 residues. The V end lost 0 bases, the J end lost 4 bases, and 10 bases lay between the germline ends. CDR1 and CDR2 from the germline V gene are DFQATT and SNEGSKA (reference sequence). The CDR3 sequence: CSARDRAGYEQYF. The CDR3 DNA follows: TGCAGTGCTAGAGATCGGGCAGGGTACGAGCAGTACTTC.

The sample holds many counts of this clonotype. V usage is TRBV4-1 and J usage is TRBJ2-5; D unresolved. Germline CDR1 MGHRA, CDR2 YSYEKL. The CDR3 runs 14 residues. Trimming left V 0 bases short and J 3 bases short, with 8 bases between. In DNA form, the CDR3 reads TGCGCCAGCAGCCAAGATCCGAACAAAGAGACCCAGTACTTC. Encoded protein: CASSQDPNKETQYF.

The V gene is TRBV7-9, the J gene TRBJ1-1, with D possibly TRBD1 on 6 matching bases. Between the trimmed V and J ends, which lost 8 bases and 3 bases, there was a span of 13 bases. This CDR3 is built from 13 residues. Germline V lookup: CDR1 SEHNR, CDR2 FQNEAQ (reference sequence). The CDR3 protein is CASRQEMDTEAFF. The CDR3 region has the DNA TGTGCCAGCCGACAGGAGATGGACACTGAAGCTTTCTTT.

This clonotype was detected ten times or more. This chain joins TRBV28 and TRBJ1-5, with D possibly TRBD1 on 6 matching bases. Trimming shortened V by 0 bases and J by 7 bases, and 13 bases separated the two germline ends. Germline V gene lookup returns CDR1 MDHEN and CDR2 SYDVKM. The CDR3 has 15 amino acids. The chain's CDR3 is CASSLWDSGGQPQHF. CDR3 DNA: TGTGCCAGCAGTTTATGGGACAGTGGAGGGCAGCCCCAGCATTTT.

This clonotype was picked up many times. The genes are TRBV24-1 and TRBJ1-5, with a weak D call TRBD1 (5 bases). Between the trimmed V and J ends, which lost 3 bases and 5 bases, there was a span of 16 bases. The CDR3 has 16 amino acids. Looked up from germline, CDR1 is KGHDR and CDR2 is SFDVKD. The CDR3, as DNA: TGTGCCACCAGTGATCCCATAGATGGGACCCATCAGCCCCAGCATTTT. Encoded protein: CATSDPIDGTHQPQHF.

A remark on this clonotype: Without the conserved terminal phenylalanine or tryptophan, this CDR3 likely stems from a read error. The J gene is TRBJ2-5, the V gene TRBV20-1; 7 nucleotides line up with TRBD1. The germline gives CDR1 DFQATT, CDR2 SNEGSKA (reference sequence). V lost 6 bases and J lost 2; bases outside the gene matches: 12. The CDR3 extends over 15 amino acids. The CDR3 sequence: CSAHRPTGVQETQYS. DNA of the CDR3: TGCAGTGCACACCGGCCTACAGGGGTTCAAGAGACCCAGTACTCC.